These 14 T cell receptor beta chains came from one sample sequenced in a study of T cells in Graves' hyperthyroidism and ophthalmopathy. The source material, RNA transcripts, was used to amplify TCR beta CDR3 regions. During a first-round RT-PCR of the TCR CDR3, the HTBI primer set was used. Via MiXCR, TCRdb re-called the multiplex PCR reads, giving one row per CDR3 protein. The repertoire has some 340,000 distinct CDR3 sequences, approximately 15% of them found once; the top ten carry 34%. The sample comprised blood. The receptors stem from a woman aged 40 to 50 with Graves' ophthalmopathy.

The J gene is TRBJ2-1, the V gene TRBV5-1; 9 positions match TRBD1. Germline lookup yields CDR1 SGHRS and CDR2 YFSETQ. Trimming cost V 1 base and J 7 bases; bases outside gene matches: 9. This CDR3 spans 16 amino acids. CDR3 sequence reads: CASSLTFGTGLNEQFF. In nucleotides, the CDR3 is TGCGCCAGCAGCTTGACTTTCGGGACAGGGTTGAATGAGCAGTTCTTC.

The rearrangement joins TRBV19 to TRBJ1-1, with D unclear. The CDR3 is 15 residues long. Trimming took off 1 base at V and 1 base at J, with 10 bases between the two ends. Germline loops: CDR1 LNHDA, CDR2 SQIVND (reference sequence). The CDR3, as DNA: TGTGCCAGTAGTATAGGAGGAGGAGCGAACACTGAAGCTTTCTTT. This codes for CASSIGGGANTEAFF. Full variable domain (rest looked up from reference TRBV19 and TRBJ1-1): DGGITQSPKYLFRKEGQNVTLSCEQNLNHDAMYWYRQDPGQGLRLIYYSQIVNDFQKGDIAEGYSVSREKKESFPLTVTSAQKNPTAFYLCASSIGGGANTEAFFGQGTRLTVV.

This clonotype showed up many times. This chain uses TRBV20-1 with TRBJ2-7; 7 bases map to TRBD2. The germline V gene has CDR1 DFQATT and CDR2 SNEGSKA (reference sequence). V shed 3 bases and J 7 bases; nucleotides not matched to a gene: 12. The length of the CDR3 is 14 residues. DNA for the CDR3: TGCAGTGCTAGTACGGGGGGTGGGGGTAGGGAGCAGTACTTC. Encoded protein: CSASTGGGGREQYF.

The J gene is TRBJ2-7, the V gene TRBV28, with a weak D call TRBD2 (8 bases). The germline V gene has CDR1 MDHEN and CDR2 SYDVKM. Trimming took off 10 bases at V and 4 bases at J, with 20 bases between the two ends. The CDR3 has 14 amino acids. The CDR3 reads CAIGRGGQKYEQYF. The CDR3 coding sequence is TGTGCCATTGGACGGGGGGGACAGAAATACGAGCAGTACTTC.

The genes are TRBV20-1 and TRBJ1-2; D is possibly TRBD1 (5 bases). With 0 bases removed from V and 8 bases from J, the gap between germline ends came to 16 bases. CDR3 length: 14 residues. Germline V gives CDR1 DFQATT, CDR2 SNEGSKA (reference sequence). The CDR3 DNA follows: TGCAGTGCTAGAGATAGGCAGGGCCCCTGGGGCTACACCTTC. Translation gives CSARDRQGPWGYTF.

This clonotype was observed at least ten times. The CDR3 sequence: CASSGGRYTDTQYF. Here the CDR3 DNA reads TGTGCCAGCAGCGGAGGCCGGTACACAGATACGCAGTATTTT. This chain uses TRBV28 with TRBJ2-3; tentatively, D is TRBD2 (5 bases). Trimming left V 6 bases short and J 2 bases short, with 12 bases between. The CDR3 extends over 14 amino acids. CDR1 is MDHEN, CDR2 SYDVKM, per germline.

This clonotype was found many times. DNA for the CDR3: TGCAGTGCTCACGGACAGGGCTATGGCTACACCTTC. Protein sequence: CSAHGQGYGYTF. V is TRBV20-1 and J is TRBJ1-2; 8 bases fit TRBD1. The CDR3 is 12 amino acids. The junction had 3 bases not matched to a gene; V was cut back by 5 bases and J by 4 bases. Per germline, CDR1 DFQATT and CDR2 SNEGSKA (reference sequence).

This clonotype was seen repeatedly, ten times or more. The V call is TRBV27, the J call TRBJ2-2; D is possibly TRBD1 (6 bases). Looked up from germline, CDR1 is MNHEY and CDR2 is SMNVEV (reference sequence). The CDR3 totals 19 residues. V was shortened by 5 bases and J by 4 bases, with 26 bases between the two germline ends. CDR3 coding DNA: TGTGCCAGCAGTCCGGAGAACGACCCGACAGGTTGGGGCACCGGGGAGCTGTTTTTT. It yields the protein CASSPENDPTGWGTGELFF.

This clonotype has at least ten counts. The chain links TRBV11-1 to TRBJ2-3; 13 bases agree with TRBD2. The CDR3 has 16 amino acids. Trimming cost V 4 bases and J 2 bases; bases outside gene matches: 3. CDR1 SGHAT and CDR2 FQDESV come from the germline V gene (reference sequence). CDR3 in amino acids: CASSSGTSGDTDTQYF. As DNA, the CDR3 is TGTGCCAGCAGCTCCGGGACTAGCGGGGACACAGATACGCAGTATTTT.

The rearrangement joins TRBV15 to TRBJ2-3, with TRBD2 as a possible D gene (7 bases). Germline-derived CDR1 and CDR2 are LNHNV and YYDKDF (reference sequence). V was clipped by 7 bases and J by 5 bases, with 16 bases between them. The CDR3 consists of 14 residues. The CDR3 DNA reads TGTGCCACCACCTTAGGGGGAGGGGAAGATACGCAGTATTTT. Protein: CATTLGGGEDTQYF.

This chain links TRBV24-1 with TRBJ2-1; the D is unclear. This CDR3 is 13 amino acids long. Trimming took 0 bases from V and 12 from J, leaving 11 bases between them. From germline, CDR1 is KGHDR and CDR2 SFDVKD. This CDR3 reads CATSDLPGGLQFF. As DNA, the CDR3 is TGTGCCACCAGTGATTTGCCCGGCGGTTTGCAGTTCTTC.

Only a few counts were recorded for this clonotype. The rearrangement links TRBV20-1 to TRBJ2-4; the D gene is possibly TRBD1 (6 bases). The CDR3 spans 15 residues. Germline lookup yields CDR1 DFQATT and CDR2 SNEGSKA (reference sequence). The ends were cut back, 6 bases at V and 0 bases at J, with 15 bases in the middle. As DNA, the CDR3 is TGCAGTGCAGAAGACAGGCTAAGAGCCAAAAACATTCAGTACTTC. It codes for CSAEDRLRAKNIQYF.

This clonotype was seen a few times. V usage is TRBV6-5 and J usage is TRBJ1-5; a weak D match, TRBD1 (5 bases). Germline V lookup: CDR1 MNHEY, CDR2 SVGAGI. Trimming shortened V by 2 bases and J by 4 bases, and 12 bases separated the two germline ends. The CDR3 length is 15 residues. Here the CDR3 DNA reads TGTGCCAGCAGTTACGGAGGCAGGGATAATCAGCCCCAGCATTTT. Its translation is CASSYGGRDNQPQHF.

This clonotype was seen once. This rearrangement joins TRBV6-1 to TRBJ1-5; maybe TRBD1 (5 bases). There are 15 residues in the CDR3. V dropped 3 bases and J dropped 3 bases, with 12 bases sitting between them. Per germline, CDR1 MNHNS and CDR2 SASEGT. In DNA form, the CDR3 reads TGTGCCAGCAGTGATGGAGGGGCCTACAATCAGCCCCAGCATTTT. It encodes CASSDGGAYNQPQHF.